This T cell receptor beta chain was identified in a study of OX40 agonist ivuxolimab in advanced cancers. Method: immunoSEQ multiplex PCR; TCRdb's copy keeps in-frame clones and lacks some. The table shows 90,000 to 100,000 clones, with roughly nine tenths occurring only once. The sample holds one count of this clone. Its antigen is as yet unknown. The germline V gene encodes CDR1 MNHEY and CDR2 SVGAGI. V was pared by 6 bases and J by 5 bases, with 16 bases between. This CDR3 is built from 14 residues. Study-wide findings and caveats: Partial responders treated at 0.1-3.0 mg/kg exhibited clonal expansion among the lowest measured. Not determined was the antigen specificity of the expanded peripheral T cells.

Sequences were derived from CD4+ or CD8+ T cells sorted from blood, sampled in a trial of the OX40 agonist ivuxolimab. The clonotype originates from an adult with an advanced solid tumor such as melanoma, head and neck, liver or kidney cancer. The chain combines TRBV6-5 with TRBJ2-5; D possibly corresponds to TRBD2 (5 bases). Here the CDR3 reads CASRPLAGRETQYF. As DNA, the CDR3 is TGTGCCAGCAGACCCCTAGCTGGTAGGGAGACCCAGTACTTC.